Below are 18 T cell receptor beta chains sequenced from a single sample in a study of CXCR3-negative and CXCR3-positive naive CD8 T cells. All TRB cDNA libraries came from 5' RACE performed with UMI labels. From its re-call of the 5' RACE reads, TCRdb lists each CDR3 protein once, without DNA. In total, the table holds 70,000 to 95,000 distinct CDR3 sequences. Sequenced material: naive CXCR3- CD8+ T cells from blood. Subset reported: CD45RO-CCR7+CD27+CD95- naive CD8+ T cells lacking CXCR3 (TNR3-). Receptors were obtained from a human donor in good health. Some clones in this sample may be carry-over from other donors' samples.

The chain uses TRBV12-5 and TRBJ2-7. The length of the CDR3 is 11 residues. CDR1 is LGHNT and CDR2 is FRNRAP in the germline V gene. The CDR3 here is CASGLIYEQYF.

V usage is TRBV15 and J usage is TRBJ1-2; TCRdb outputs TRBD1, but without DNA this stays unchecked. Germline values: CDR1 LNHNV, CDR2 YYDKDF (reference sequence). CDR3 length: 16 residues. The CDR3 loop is CATSRERAGLSYGYTF.

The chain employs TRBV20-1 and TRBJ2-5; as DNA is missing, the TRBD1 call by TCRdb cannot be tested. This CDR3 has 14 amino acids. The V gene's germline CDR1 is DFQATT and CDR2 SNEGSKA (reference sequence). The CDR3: CSANPGQGQETQYF.

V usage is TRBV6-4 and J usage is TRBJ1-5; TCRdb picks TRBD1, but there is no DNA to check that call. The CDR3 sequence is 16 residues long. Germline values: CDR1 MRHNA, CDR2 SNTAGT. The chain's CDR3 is CASSVQPGHCSQPQHF.

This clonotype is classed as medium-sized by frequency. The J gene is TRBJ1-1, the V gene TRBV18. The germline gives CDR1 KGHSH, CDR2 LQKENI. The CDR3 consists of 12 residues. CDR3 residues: CASSPPYTEAFF.

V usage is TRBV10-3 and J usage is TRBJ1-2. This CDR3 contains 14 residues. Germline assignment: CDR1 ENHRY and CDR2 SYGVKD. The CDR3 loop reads CAISDEGFNYGYTF.

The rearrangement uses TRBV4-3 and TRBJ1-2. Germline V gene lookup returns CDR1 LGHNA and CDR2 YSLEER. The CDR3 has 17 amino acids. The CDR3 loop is CASSQEATEVQFYGYTF.

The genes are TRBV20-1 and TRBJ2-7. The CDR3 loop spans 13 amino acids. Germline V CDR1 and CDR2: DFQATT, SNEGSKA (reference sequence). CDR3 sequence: CSVLVDHNYEQYF.

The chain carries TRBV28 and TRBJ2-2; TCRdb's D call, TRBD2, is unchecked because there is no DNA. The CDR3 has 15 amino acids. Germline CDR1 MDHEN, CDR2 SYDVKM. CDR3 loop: CASSLLATNTGELFF.

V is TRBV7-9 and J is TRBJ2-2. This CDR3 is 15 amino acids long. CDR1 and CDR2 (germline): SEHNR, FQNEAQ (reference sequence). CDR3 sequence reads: CASSLDLADGGELFF.

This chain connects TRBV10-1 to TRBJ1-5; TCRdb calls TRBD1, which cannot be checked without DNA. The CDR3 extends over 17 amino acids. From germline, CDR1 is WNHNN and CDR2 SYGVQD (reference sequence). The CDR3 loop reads CAREDRGHRRGNQPQHF.

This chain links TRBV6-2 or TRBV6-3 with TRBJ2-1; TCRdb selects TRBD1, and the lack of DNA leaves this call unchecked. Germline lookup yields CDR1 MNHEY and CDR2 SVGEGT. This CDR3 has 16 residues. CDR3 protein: CASSLVRNSLGGEQFF.

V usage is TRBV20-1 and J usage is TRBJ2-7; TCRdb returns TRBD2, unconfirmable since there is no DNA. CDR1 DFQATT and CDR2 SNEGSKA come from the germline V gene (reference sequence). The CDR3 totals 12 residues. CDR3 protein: CSATRRGFEQYF.

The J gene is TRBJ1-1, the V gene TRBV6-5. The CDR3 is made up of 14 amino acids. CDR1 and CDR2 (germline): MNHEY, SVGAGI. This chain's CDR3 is CASSYYDQNTEAFF.

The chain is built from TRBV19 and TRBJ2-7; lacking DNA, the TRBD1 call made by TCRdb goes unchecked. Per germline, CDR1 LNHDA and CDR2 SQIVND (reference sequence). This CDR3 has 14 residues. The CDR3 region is CASSAGQDLYEQYF.

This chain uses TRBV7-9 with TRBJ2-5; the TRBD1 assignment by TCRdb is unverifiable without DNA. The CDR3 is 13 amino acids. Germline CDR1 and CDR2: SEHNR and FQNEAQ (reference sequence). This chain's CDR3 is CATFTGGGETQYF.

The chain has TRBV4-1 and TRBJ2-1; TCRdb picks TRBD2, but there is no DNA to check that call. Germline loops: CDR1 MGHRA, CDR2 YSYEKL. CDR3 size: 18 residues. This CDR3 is CASSPPLSVSPISDEQFF.

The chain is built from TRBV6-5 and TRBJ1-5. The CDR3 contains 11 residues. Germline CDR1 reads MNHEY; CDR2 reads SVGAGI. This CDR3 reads CASSTPGPQHF.